This T cell receptor (beta chain) stems from a study of blood T cell repertoires in COVID-19 (dated by TCRdb to about 2020). In terms of the full investigation: Samples covering the acute and convalescent phases of COVID-19 were provided by collaborators in the United States, Italy and Spain. The prospective study material was composed of cDNA or gDNA derived from T cells, B-cell-depleted T cells, or PBMCs. The dataset comprised deeply sampled blood TCRbeta repertoires from subjects exposed to, actively infected with, or recovered from COVID-19. The repertoires were released in a freely available public database meant as a resource for research on the immune response to SARS-CoV-2. The samples were drawn from two sources: the first 160 participants of the ongoing ImmuneRACE study, and 950 to 1,500 subjects contributed by 6 global collaborators. The sample metadata nearly always contained a de-identified subject ID, COVID-19 status, age in years and sex. Where HLA class I and class II types were available, the types were taken from metadata supplied by the sample provider, not from assay-based typing.

Participants in the prospective study were enrolled through a virtual design, were aged 18 to 89 years, and lived in some 24 United States geographic areas. In the prospective study, participants were assigned to cohorts based on the clinical history participants reported in a screening survey and a study questionnaire. Recovered participants in ImmuneRACE Cohort 3 were defined as having two consecutive negative NP/OP PCR tests, clearance from a healthcare professional, or resolution of symptoms. In the prospective study, whole blood, serum and a nasopharyngeal or oropharyngeal swab were collected from each participant by mobile phlebotomists. Prospective study participants could optionally give additional blood draws and questionnaires over a 2-month period. Before DNA extraction, blood samples from the prospective study were shipped at room temperature or frozen. In the case of this clone: What this receptor recognizes is not known. Base-call qualities are not available, and no considerably larger clone is one nucleotide away.

TCRbeta CDR3 regions were amplified from genomic DNA by means of the immunoSEQ Assay, a bias-controlled multiplex PCR. The original pipeline was this. The number of nucleated cells in each sample was estimated by amplification of reference gene primers within the assay. Sequence reads were collapsed and filtered to measure the absolute abundance of every unique TCRbeta CDR3 rearrangement. Productive Simpson clonality was computed per sample as the square root of Simpson's diversity index over productive rearrangements. In its TCRdb copy, this immuneACCESS table keeps in-frame sequences only and misses some clones. Where compared with another copy, unresolved V genes explain less than half of these, and the others have no known cause. V and J calls plus clone size are reproduced from that table; the DNA served to infer D and trimming. The sample data list some 150,000 clones, and roughly 84% of these were observed just once. Roughly 15% of the sample is held by the ten biggest clonotypes.

CDR1 and CDR2 are read off the germline V gene as KGHSH and LQKENI. The CDR3, from cysteine to phenylalanine, totals 12 residues. The sequence is cut down to CDR3 DNA, 36 bases in frame from base 1. At the junction V is shortened by 9 bases and J by 0 bases; bases outside the gene matches: 2. Summary of the overall study and its limitations: How much clinical and demographic metadata was included differed by source and by participant, and the metadata was provided uncurated.

The clonotype originates from a man in his fifties or sixties who had recovered from COVID-19. Recombination connected TRBV18 to TRBJ2-7, and TRBD2 aligns with 7 junction nucleotides. The specimen was PBMCs or T cells enriched from blood (not recorded which). The nucleotides read TGTGCCAGTTCGGGGGGCTCCTACGAGCAGTACTTC. It translates to CASSGGSYEQYF.